This TCR beta chain was recovered during a study of identifying expanded T cells in peripheral blood. Comments on this clone: The antigen remains undetermined.

Trimming took 6 bases from V and 8 from J, leaving 17 bases between them. From germline, CDR1 is SGHTA and CDR2 FQGNSA. The CDR3 consists of 14 residues. Healthy donors had no documented immune events, such as infections, while sampled. The data were produced by immunoSEQ multiplex PCR, yet TCRdb's version contains in-frame clones alone and is incomplete. The data contain some 78,000 clones, 65% to 85% of them singletons. Study-wide points: Clone count variance between roughly two-week samples rose with total template count. Differentially abundant clones: around 1.2 between replicates, 15 to 17 at roughly 2 weeks, approximately 19 at four.

The sequence was obtained from a person aged 18 to 70 in good health. The sequencing sample was made of blood. The J gene is TRBJ1-3, the V gene TRBV7-2; possible D gene TRBD1, 5 bases. The CDR3 here is CASSQDRGFDTIYF. CDR3 bases: TGTGCCAGCAGTCAGGATCGGGGGTTCGACACCATATATTTT. Drawing the rest from reference TRBV7-2 and TRBJ1-3, the complete variable domain is GAGVSQSPSNKVTEKGKDVELRCDPISGHTALYWYRQSLGQGLEFLIYFQGNSAPDKSGLPSDRFSAERTGGSVSTLTIQRTQQEDSAVYLCASSQDRGFDTIYFGEGSWLTVV.